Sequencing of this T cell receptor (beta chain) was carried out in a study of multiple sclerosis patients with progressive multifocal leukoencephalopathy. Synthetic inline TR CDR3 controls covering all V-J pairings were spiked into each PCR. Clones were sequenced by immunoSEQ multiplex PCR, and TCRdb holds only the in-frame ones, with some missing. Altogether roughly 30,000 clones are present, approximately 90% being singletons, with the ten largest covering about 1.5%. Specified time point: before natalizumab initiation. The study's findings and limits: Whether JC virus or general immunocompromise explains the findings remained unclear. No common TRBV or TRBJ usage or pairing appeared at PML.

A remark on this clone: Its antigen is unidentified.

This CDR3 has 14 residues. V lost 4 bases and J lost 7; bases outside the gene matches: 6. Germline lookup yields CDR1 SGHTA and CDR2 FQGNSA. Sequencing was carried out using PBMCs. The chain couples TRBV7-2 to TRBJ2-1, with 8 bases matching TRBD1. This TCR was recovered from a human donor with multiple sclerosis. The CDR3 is CASSSGQGKNEQFF. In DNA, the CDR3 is TGTGCCAGCAGCTCCGGACAGGGAAAAAATGAGCAGTTCTTC.